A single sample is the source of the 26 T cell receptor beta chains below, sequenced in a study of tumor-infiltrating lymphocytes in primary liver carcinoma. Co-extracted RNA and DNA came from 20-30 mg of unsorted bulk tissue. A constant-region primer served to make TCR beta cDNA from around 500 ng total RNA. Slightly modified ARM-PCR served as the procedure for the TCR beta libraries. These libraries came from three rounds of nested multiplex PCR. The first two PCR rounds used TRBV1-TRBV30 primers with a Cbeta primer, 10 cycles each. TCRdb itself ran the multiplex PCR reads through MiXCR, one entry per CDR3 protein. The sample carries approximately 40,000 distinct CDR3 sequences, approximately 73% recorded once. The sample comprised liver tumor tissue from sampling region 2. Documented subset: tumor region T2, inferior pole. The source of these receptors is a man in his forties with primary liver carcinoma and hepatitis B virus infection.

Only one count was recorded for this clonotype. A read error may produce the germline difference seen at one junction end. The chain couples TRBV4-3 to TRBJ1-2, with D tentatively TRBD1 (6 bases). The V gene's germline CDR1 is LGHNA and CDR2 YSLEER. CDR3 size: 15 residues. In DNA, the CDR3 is TGCACCAGCAGCCAAGATACGCGGGGGCCTCCTGGCTACATCTTC. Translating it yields CTSSQDTRGPPGYIF.

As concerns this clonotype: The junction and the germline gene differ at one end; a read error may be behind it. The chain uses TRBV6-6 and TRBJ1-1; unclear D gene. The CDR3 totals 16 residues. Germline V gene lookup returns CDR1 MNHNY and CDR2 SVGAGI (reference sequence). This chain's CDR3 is CASSYRLFSMNAEAFF. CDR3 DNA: TGTGCCAGCAGTTACAGGCTCTTCAGCATGAACGCTGAAGCTTTCTTT.

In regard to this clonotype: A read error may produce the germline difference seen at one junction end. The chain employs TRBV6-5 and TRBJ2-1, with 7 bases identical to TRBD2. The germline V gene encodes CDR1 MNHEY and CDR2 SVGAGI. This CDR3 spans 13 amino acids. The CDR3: CVSSRLASNEQFF. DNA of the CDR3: TGTGTCAGCAGTAGACTAGCATCCAATGAGCAGTTCTTC.

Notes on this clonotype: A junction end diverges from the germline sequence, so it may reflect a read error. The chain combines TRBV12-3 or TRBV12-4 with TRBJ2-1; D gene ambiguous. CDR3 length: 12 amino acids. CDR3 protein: CVSTLGINEQFF. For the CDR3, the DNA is TGTGTCAGCACCCTAGGGATCAATGAGCAGTTCTTC.

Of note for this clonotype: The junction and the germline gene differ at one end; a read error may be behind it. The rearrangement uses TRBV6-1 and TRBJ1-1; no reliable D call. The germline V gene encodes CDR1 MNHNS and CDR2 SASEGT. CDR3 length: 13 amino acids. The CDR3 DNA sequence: TGTGACAGCAGTCCTACCGGGTACAGTGAAGCTTTCTTT. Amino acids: CDSSPTGYSEAFF.

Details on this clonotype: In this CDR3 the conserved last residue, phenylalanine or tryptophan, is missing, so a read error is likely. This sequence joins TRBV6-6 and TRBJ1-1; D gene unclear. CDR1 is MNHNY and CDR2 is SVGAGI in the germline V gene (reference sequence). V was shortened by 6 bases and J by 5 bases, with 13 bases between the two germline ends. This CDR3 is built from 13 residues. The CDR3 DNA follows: TGTGCCAGCAGCACAGTGGTGACTACTGAAGCTTTCATT. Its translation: CASSTVVTTEAFI.

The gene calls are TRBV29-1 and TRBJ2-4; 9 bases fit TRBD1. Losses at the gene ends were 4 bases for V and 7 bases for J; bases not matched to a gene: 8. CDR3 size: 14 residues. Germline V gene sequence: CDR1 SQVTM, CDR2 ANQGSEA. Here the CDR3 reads CSVGETGGGNIQYF. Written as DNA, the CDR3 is TGCAGCGTTGGCGAAACAGGGGGCGGCAACATTCAGTACTTC.

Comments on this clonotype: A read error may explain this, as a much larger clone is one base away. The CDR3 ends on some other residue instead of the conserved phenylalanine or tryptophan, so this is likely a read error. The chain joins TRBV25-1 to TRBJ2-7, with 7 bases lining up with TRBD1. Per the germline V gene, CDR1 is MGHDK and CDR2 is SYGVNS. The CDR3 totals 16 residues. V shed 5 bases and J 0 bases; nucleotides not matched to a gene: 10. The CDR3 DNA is TGTGCCAGCAGTCCCAGGGGGACGTTCAGCTCCTACGAGCAGTACCTC. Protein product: CASSPRGTFSSYEQYL.

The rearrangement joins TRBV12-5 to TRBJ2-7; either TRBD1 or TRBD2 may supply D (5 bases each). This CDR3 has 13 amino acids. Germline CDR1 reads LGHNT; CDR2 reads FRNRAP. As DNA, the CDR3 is TGTACCAGTGAGGGGACCAGCTCCTACGAGCAGTACTTC. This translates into CTSEGTSSYEQYF.

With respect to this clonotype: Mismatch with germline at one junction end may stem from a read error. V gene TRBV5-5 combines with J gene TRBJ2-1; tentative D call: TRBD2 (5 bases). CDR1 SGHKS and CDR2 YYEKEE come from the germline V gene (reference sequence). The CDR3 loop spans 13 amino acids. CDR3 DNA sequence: TGTGCCAGCAGCTTGTGGGAGTCGGATAAGCAGATCTTC. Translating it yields CASSLWESDKQIF. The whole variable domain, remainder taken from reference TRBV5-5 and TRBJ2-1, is DAGVTQSPTHLIKTRGQQVTLRCSPISGHKSVSWYQQVLGQGPQFIFQYYEKEERGRGNFPDRFSARQFPNYSSELNVNALLLGDSALYLCASSLWESDKQIFGPGTRLTVL.

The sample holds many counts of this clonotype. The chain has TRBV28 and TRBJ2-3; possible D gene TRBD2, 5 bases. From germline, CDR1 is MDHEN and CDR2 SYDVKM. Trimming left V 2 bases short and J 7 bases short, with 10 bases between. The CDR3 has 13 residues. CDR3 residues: CASSLGGRYTQYF. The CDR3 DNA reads TGTGCCAGCAGTTTAGGAGGCAGATATACGCAGTATTTT.

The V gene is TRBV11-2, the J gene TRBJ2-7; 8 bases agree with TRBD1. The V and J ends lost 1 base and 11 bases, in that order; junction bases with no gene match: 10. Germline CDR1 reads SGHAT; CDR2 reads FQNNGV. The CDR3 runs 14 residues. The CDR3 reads CASSLGHDRGEEYF. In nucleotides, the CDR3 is TGTGCCAGCAGCTTAGGCCACGACAGGGGAGAGGAGTACTTC.

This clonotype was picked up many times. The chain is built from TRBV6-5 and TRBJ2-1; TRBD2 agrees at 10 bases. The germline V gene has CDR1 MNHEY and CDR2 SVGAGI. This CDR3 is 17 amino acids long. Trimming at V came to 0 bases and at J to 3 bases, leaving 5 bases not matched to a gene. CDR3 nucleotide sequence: TGTGCCAGCAGTTACTCTCTAGCGGGAGAGAGCTACAATGAGCAGTTCTTC. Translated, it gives CASSYSLAGESYNEQFF.

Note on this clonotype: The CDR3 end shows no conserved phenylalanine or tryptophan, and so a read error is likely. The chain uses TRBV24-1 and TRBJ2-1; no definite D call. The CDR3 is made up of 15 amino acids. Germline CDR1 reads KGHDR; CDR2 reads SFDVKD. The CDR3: CTTSDFGRNYNEQFY. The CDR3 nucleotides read TGTACCACCAGTGATTTCGGCAGGAACTACAATGAGCAGTTCTAC.

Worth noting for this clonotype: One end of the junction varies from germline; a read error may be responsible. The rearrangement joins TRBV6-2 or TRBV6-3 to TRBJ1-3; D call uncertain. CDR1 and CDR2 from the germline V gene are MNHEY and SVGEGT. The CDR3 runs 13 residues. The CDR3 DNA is TGCGCCACCAGTGACAACTCTGGAAACACCATGTATTTT. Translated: CATSDNSGNTMYF.

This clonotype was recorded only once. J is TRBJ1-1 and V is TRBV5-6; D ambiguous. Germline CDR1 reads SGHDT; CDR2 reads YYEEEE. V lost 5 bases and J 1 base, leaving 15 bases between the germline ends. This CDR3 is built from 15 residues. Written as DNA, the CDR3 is TGTGCCAGCAGTTCCCTAGACAAGGGGAACACTGAAGCTTTCTTT. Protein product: CASSSLDKGNTEAFF.

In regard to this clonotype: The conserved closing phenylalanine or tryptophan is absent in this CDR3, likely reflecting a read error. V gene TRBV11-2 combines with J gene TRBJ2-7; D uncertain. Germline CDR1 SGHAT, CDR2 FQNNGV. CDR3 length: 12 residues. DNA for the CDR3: TGTGCCAGCAACTTATCAGGCTTCAAGCAGTACATC. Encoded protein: CASNLSGFKQYI.

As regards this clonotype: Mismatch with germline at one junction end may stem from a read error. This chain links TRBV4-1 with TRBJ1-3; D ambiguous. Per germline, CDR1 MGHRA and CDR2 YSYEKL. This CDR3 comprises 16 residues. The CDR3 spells CASCQGHVSSGNTIYF. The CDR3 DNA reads TGCGCCAGCTGCCAAGGCCATGTTAGCTCTGGAAACACCATATATTTT.

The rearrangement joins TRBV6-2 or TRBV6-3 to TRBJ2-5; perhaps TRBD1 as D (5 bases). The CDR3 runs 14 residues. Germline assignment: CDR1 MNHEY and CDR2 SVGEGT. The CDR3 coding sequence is TGTGTCAACAGTCCTACAGGAGCCCAAGAGACCCAGTACTTC. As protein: CVNSPTGAQETQYF.

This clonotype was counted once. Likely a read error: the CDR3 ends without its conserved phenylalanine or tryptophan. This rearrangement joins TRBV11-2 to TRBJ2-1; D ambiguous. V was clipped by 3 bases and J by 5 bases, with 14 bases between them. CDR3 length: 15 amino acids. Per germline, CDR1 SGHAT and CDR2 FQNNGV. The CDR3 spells CASSFSGPLDNEQFS. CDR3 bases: TGTGCCAGCAGCTTTAGTGGGCCACTTGACAATGAGCAGTTCTCC.

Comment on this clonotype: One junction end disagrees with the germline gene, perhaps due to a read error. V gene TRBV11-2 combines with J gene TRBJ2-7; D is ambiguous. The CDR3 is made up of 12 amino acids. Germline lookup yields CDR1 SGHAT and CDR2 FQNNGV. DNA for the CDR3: TGTGTCAGCAGTCCCGTGGGCTACGTGCAGTACTTC. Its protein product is CVSSPVGYVQYF.

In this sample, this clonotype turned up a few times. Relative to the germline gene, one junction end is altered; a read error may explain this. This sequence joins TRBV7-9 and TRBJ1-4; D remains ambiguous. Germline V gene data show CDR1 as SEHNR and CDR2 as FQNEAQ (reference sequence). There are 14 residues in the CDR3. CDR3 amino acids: CASGLAGQNEKLFF. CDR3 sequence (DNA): TGTGCCAGCGGCTTAGCGGGTCAGAATGAAAAACTGTTTTTT. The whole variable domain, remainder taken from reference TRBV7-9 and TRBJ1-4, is DTGVSQNPRHKITKRGQNVTFRCDPISEHNRLYWYRQTLGQGPEFLTYFQNEAQLEKSRLLSDRFSAERPKGSFSTLEIQRTEQGDSAMYLCASGLAGQNEKLFFGSGTQLSVL.

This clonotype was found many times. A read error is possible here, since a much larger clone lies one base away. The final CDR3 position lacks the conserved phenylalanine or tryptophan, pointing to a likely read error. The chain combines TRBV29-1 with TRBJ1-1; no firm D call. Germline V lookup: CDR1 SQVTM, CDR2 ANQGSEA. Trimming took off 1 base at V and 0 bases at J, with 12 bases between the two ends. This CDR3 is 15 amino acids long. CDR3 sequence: CSVEAGWGMNTEAFP. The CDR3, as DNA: TGCAGCGTTGAAGCGGGGTGGGGAATGAACACTGAAGCTTTCCCT.

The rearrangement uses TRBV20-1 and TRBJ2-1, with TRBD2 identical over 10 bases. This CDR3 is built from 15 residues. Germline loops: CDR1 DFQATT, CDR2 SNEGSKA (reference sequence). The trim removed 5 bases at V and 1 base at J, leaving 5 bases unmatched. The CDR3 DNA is TGCAGTGCTCCACTAGCGGGACCTTCCTACAATGAGCAGTTCTTC. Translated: CSAPLAGPSYNEQFF.

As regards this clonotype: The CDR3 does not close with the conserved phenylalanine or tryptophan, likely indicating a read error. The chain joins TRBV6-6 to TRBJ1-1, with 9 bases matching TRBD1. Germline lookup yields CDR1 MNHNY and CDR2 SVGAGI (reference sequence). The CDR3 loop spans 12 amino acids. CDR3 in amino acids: CANSYSGQGAFL. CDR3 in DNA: TGTGCCAACAGTTACTCAGGACAGGGGGCTTTCTTA.

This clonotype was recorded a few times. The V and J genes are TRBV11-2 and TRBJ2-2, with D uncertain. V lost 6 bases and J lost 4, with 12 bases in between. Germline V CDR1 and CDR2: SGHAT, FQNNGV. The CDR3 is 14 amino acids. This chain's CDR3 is CASSTDSGTGELFF. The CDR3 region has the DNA TGTGCCAGCAGTACAGATTCGGGCACCGGGGAGCTGTTTTTT.